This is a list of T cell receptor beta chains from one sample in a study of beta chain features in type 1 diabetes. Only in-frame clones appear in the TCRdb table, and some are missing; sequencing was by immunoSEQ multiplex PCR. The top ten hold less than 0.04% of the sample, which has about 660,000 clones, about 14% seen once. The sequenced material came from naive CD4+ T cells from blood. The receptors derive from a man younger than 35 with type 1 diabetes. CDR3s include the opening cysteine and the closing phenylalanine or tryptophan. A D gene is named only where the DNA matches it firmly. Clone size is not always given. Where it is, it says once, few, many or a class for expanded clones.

TGTGCCATAGCTCCGGGACCCGTGAACACCGGGGAGCTGTTTTTT CAIAPGPVNTGELFF TRBJ2-2 TRBV10-3 . .
TGTGCCAGCAGCTTAGGAGGTTTGGGCACAGATACGCAGTATTTT CASSLGGLGTDTQYF TRBJ2-3 TRBV7-2 . few
TGTGCCAGCTTTAACAGTAACTATGGCTACACCTTC CASFNSNYGYTF TRBJ1-2 TRBV28 . .
TGTGCCAGCAGTCTTACCGAGTGGGAGGAGCAGTACTTC CASSLTEWEEQYF TRBJ2-7 TRBV27 . .
TGTGCCAGCAGCGTACCAGGGGATACTGAAGCTTTCTTT CASSVPGDTEAFF TRBJ1-1 TRBV9 . .
TGTGCCAGCAGCTCCCGACTGGACACCGGGGAGCTGTTTTTT CASSSRLDTGELFF TRBJ2-2 TRBV7-9 . .
TGTGCCAGCAGCCCCCAGTACGGTAGCGGGGCTAAGCAGTTCTTC CASSPQYGSGAKQFF TRBJ2-1 TRBV7-3 TRBD2 .
TGCGCCAGCAGCTTGGCCGGGACCTCTAACAATGAGCAGTTCTTC CASSLAGTSNNEQFF TRBJ2-1 TRBV5-1 . .
TGTGCCAGCAGCTCACAAGGCCAGCCCCAGCATTTT CASSSQGQPQHF TRBJ1-5 TRBV5-6 . .
TGCAGTATGATTAGCACAGATACGCAGTATTTT CSMISTDTQYF TRBJ2-3 TRBV20-1 . .
TGCAGCGTTGTAGAACAGGGTAATCAGCCCCAGCATTTT CSVVEQGNQPQHF TRBJ1-5 TRBV29-1 . .
TGTGCCAGCTCACCACTAGCGGGAGGGCCTTGGGAGCAGTTCTTC CASSPLAGGPWEQFF TRBJ2-1 TRBV18 TRBD2 .
TGCAGTGCTAGAGGGGGCGGGGAGCTGTTTTTT CSARGGGELFF TRBJ2-2 TRBV20-1 . .
TGTGCCAGCAGGGCCGCAGATACGCAGTATTTT CASRAADTQYF TRBJ2-3 TRBV6-6 . .
TGCAGCGTTCAGACAGGGGGCCTCGAGCAGTACTTC CSVQTGGLEQYF TRBJ2-7 TRBV29-1 TRBD1 few
TGTGCCAGCAGGGACAGTGCAACATCCTACGAGCAGTACTTC CASRDSATSYEQYF TRBJ2-7 TRBV7-9 . .
TGTGCCTATGACAGGACTGCCAAAAACATTCAGTACTTC CAYDRTAKNIQYF TRBJ2-4 TRBV30 . .
TGTGCCAGCCTGGACAGTCTTTCAGATACGCAGTATTTT CASLDSLSDTQYF TRBJ2-3 TRBV28 . few
TGTGCCAGCAGCTCGGGACTAGTCACAGATACGCAGTATTTT CASSSGLVTDTQYF TRBJ2-3 TRBV7-9 TRBD2 .
TGTGCCAGCTTTGCCCTAGCGGGGTCTAGCACAGATACGCAGTATTTT CASFALAGSSTDTQYF TRBJ2-3 TRBV28 TRBD2 .
TGTGCCATCAGTGAACTAGCGGGCGAGCAGTACTTC CAISELAGEQYF TRBJ2-7 TRBV10-3 TRBD2 few
TGTGCCAGCAGCGCACTTGGGGGTAACACTGAAGCTTTCTTT CASSALGGNTEAFF TRBJ1-1 TRBV9 . once
TGTGCCAGCAGCGTAGCCTCGGGACGACCCGGGGAGCTGTTTTTT CASSVASGRPGELFF TRBJ2-2 TRBV9 . few
TGTGCCAGCTCGTTAAACAGGGAGGACGAGCAGTACTTC CASSLNREDEQYF TRBJ2-7 TRBV18 . few
TGTGCCAGCAGTTACTCGATACGGCGTTCCGAGACCCAGTACTTC CASSYSIRRSETQYF TRBJ2-5 TRBV6-5 . .
TGTGCCAGCTCATACGACAGGGTTCAAGAGACCCAGTACTTC CASSYDRVQETQYF TRBJ2-5 TRBV18 TRBD1 few
TGTGCCAGCCGGACAGGGGATCCCTACGAGCAGTACTTC CASRTGDPYEQYF TRBJ2-7 TRBV28 TRBD1 few
TGCGCCAGCAGCCAAGAAGGGACTAGCTCCTACAATGAGCAGTTCTTC CASSQEGTSSYNEQFF TRBJ2-1 TRBV4-1 TRBD2 once
TGCGCCAGCAGAAGTTCTATCAGCTCTGGGGCCAACGTCCTGACTTTC CASRSSISSGANVLTF TRBJ2-6 TRBV5-1 . .
TGTGCCAGCAGCCAAGGACAGGTCACAGATACGCAGTATTTT CASSQGQVTDTQYF TRBJ2-3 TRBV14 . .
TGTGCCAGCAGGGGGGCCCAATCCTACAATGAGCAGTTCTTC CASRGAQSYNEQFF TRBJ2-1 TRBV6-5 . few
TGTGCCAGCAGCGTAGATTTCGGGAAGAACACCGGGGAGCTGTTTTTT CASSVDFGKNTGELFF TRBJ2-2 TRBV9 . .
TGCAGCGTTGCAGTACAGGCTATCACAGATACGCAGTATTTT CSVAVQAITDTQYF TRBJ2-3 TRBV29-1 . few
TGTGCCAGCAGCGTAGTTTCTAGCGGGAGTAGAGAGACCCAGTACTTC CASSVVSSGSRETQYF TRBJ2-5 TRBV9 TRBD2 .
TGTGCCAGCAGCTTAGACGGTTCCGAGCAGTACTTC CASSLDGSEQYF TRBJ2-7 TRBV11-2 . few
TGTGCCAGCTCACCCGGACAGCGGGGCAATCAGCCCCAGCATTTT CASSPGQRGNQPQHF TRBJ1-5 TRBV18 . .
TGTGCCAGCAGCTTTGAGGGGGCCGCTGGAAACACCATATATTTT CASSFEGAAGNTIYF TRBJ1-3 TRBV13 TRBD1 few
TGTGCCAGCAGCTTGCCCACAGGGGGTCAATCTGGCTACACCTTC CASSLPTGGQSGYTF TRBJ1-2 TRBV5-4 TRBD1 .
TGCAGCGTTGGTGTGGTCGGTCAGCCCCAGCATTTT CSVGVVGQPQHF TRBJ1-5 TRBV29-1 . .
TGCGCCAGCAGTCGCGGACTAGCGGGAGCTGAATACAATGAGCAGTTCTTC CASSRGLAGAEYNEQFF TRBJ2-1 TRBV10-2 TRBD2 .
TGCGCCAGCAGCTATTTACCGACTAGCACAGATACGCAGTATTTT CASSYLPTSTDTQYF TRBJ2-3 TRBV5-1 . .
TGCAGCGGAACCCTGGACAGGGCGGGCGAGCAGTACTTC CSGTLDRAGEQYF TRBJ2-7 TRBV29-1 TRBD1 .
TGTGCCAGCAGCTTAGCGGACCGGCTTGACACTGAAGCTTTCTTT CASSLADRLDTEAFF TRBJ1-1 TRBV7-9 . .
TGTGCCAGCAGCTTAGACAATGAGCAGTTCTTC CASSLDNEQFF TRBJ2-1 TRBV11-1 . few
TGTGCCAGTAGTGACGGGTCAAATTGGGTTAACACTGAAGCTTTCTTT CASSDGSNWVNTEAFF TRBJ1-1 TRBV19 . .
TGCAGTGCTATCAGCCAGGATGAGCAGTTCTTC CSAISQDEQFF TRBJ2-1 TRBV20-1 . .
TGTGCCAGCTCGAAGACAGGGGCCACAGATACGCAGTATTTT CASSKTGATDTQYF TRBJ2-3 TRBV27 TRBD1 .
TGTGCCAGTAGTGAGAACGGTGGCAGGCGAGGGTCGAACACTGAAGCTTTCTTT CASSENGGRRGSNTEAFF TRBJ1-1 TRBV19 . .
TGTGCCAGCAGTTTATCGGAGTACACTGAAGCTTTCTTT CASSLSEYTEAFF TRBJ1-1 TRBV27 . .
TGCACCAGCAGCCAAGATCTAGGGGGCGAGGCTTTCTTT CTSSQDLGGEAFF TRBJ1-1 TRBV1 . .